One and the same sample provided the 27 T cell receptor beta chains below, sequenced in a study of shared clonotypes between healthy human individuals. Only in-frame clones appear in the TCRdb table, and some are missing; sequencing was by immunoSEQ multiplex PCR. Here the sample spans over 1.5 million clones, 98% being singletons. The sequenced sample consisted of naive CD4+ T cells sorted from blood. Subset: CD45RA+ positively selected. These receptor sequences come from a man between 25 and 39 years old in good health.

The rearrangement joins TRBV19 to TRBJ1-1, with 7 nucleotides matching TRBD1. The CDR3 runs 15 residues. Trimming at V came to 3 bases and at J to 4 bases, leaving 8 bases not matched to a gene. Germline V gene sequence: CDR1 LNHDA, CDR2 SQIVND (reference sequence). CDR3 DNA sequence: TGTGCCAGTAGTATTTGGGCCCAGGGGGGCACTGAAGCTTTCTTT. This translates into CASSIWAQGGTEAFF.

The CDR3 DNA sequence: TGTGCCAGAAGCTTGATTCCGACAGGGGCCTCCTACAATGAGCAGTTCTTC. Its translation is CARSLIPTGASYNEQFF. V is TRBV5-3 and J is TRBJ2-1; 8 bases fit TRBD1. TRBV5-3 has ORF status, its function being uncertain. V dropped 1 base and J dropped 0; count of bases not matched to a gene: 6. The CDR3 has 17 residues.

The V call is TRBV29-1, the J call TRBJ2-1, with TRBD2 identical over 9 bases. Germline CDR1 and CDR2: SQVTM and ANQGSEA. The CDR3 has 15 amino acids. The trim removed 6 bases at V and 8 bases at J, leaving 14 bases unmatched. CDR3 nucleotide sequence: TGCAGCGTCGAGCCGGCTAGCGGGAAAAACTATGAGCAGTTCTTC. Translated, it gives CSVEPASGKNYEQFF.

The J gene is TRBJ2-1, the V gene TRBV19, with 11 bases that match TRBD2. The CDR3 spans 15 residues. V gave up 1 base and J gave up 7 bases; unmatched junction bases: 3. The germline V gene encodes CDR1 LNHDA and CDR2 SQIVND (reference sequence). This CDR3 reads CASSIVSGRVNEQFF. The CDR3 nucleotides are TGTGCCAGTAGTATAGTTAGCGGGAGGGTTAATGAGCAGTTCTTC.

The chain combines TRBV15 with TRBJ1-5, with D unresolved. The germline CDR1 and CDR2 sequences are LNHNV and YYDKDF (reference sequence). CDR3 length: 13 amino acids. V lost 3 bases to trimming and J lost 1 base, with 4 bases between them. This chain's CDR3 is CATSRSSNQPQHF. CDR3 nucleotide sequence: TGTGCCACCAGCAGGTCCAGCAATCAGCCCCAGCATTTT. Looking up the rest from reference TRBV15 and TRBJ1-5 gives the full variable domain: DAMVIQNPRYQVTQFGKPVTLSCSQTLNHNVMYWYQQKSSQAPKLLFHYYDKDFNNEADTPDNFQSRRPNTSFCFLDIRSPGLGDTAMYLCATSRSSNQPQHFGDGTRLSIL.

This clone was observed a single time. The chain recombines TRBV28 with TRBJ1-2; no firm D call. Trimming took 6 bases from V and 1 from J, leaving 15 bases between them. This CDR3 spans 15 amino acids. Germline lookup yields CDR1 MDHEN and CDR2 SYDVKM. This chain's CDR3 is CASRTGFANNYGYTF. CDR3 coding DNA: TGTGCCAGCAGGACTGGTTTCGCGAATAACTATGGCTACACCTTC.

The rearrangement joins TRBV6-1 to TRBJ2-7; D perhaps matches TRBD1 (6 bases). The ends were cut back, 4 bases at V and 3 bases at J, with 19 bases in the middle. The CDR3 has 16 residues. CDR1 is MNHNS and CDR2 is SASEGT in the germline V gene. This CDR3 reads CASSAPSGAIFYEQYF. The CDR3 DNA follows: TGTGCCAGCAGTGCGCCCTCAGGGGCCATATTCTACGAGCAGTACTTC.

This chain joins TRBV5-1 and TRBJ2-1, with unresolved D. V was clipped by 1 base and J by 4 bases, with 9 bases between them. In germline, CDR1 is SGHRS, CDR2 YFSETQ. The CDR3 is made up of 14 amino acids. As DNA, the CDR3 is TGCGCCAGCAGCTTGTATCCAGCGTACAATGAGCAGTTCTTC. As protein: CASSLYPAYNEQFF. Together with reference TRBV5-1 and TRBJ2-1, the CDR3 gives the full variable domain: KAGVTQTPRYLIKTRGQQVTLSCSPISGHRSVSWYQQTPGQGLQFLFEYFSETQRNKGNFPGRFSGRQFSNSRSEMNVSTLELGDSALYLCASSLYPAYNEQFFGPGTRLTVL.

This rearrangement joins TRBV6-6 to TRBJ1-2; a possible D gene is TRBD1 (6 bases). CDR3 length: 13 residues. Germline V gene data show CDR1 as MNHNY and CDR2 as SVGAGI (reference sequence). V lost 5 bases and J lost 4, with 11 bases in between. The CDR3, as DNA: TGTGCCAGCAGTCCCACAGGGACCTATGGCTACACCTTC. It yields the protein CASSPTGTYGYTF.

This chain connects TRBV11-2 to TRBJ2-7; 7 bases match TRBD1. The CDR3 consists of 14 residues. CDR1 is SGHAT and CDR2 is FQNNGV in the germline V gene. Trimming removed 2 bases from V and 3 bases from J; junction bases left unmatched: 4. The CDR3, as DNA: TGTGCCAGCAGCTTATCACAGGGGCACTACGAGCAGTACTTC. Translating it yields CASSLSQGHYEQYF.

V usage is TRBV4-2 and J usage is TRBJ2-5, with a possible D match to TRBD2 (6 bases). This CDR3 has 16 amino acids. Germline V gene data show CDR1 as LGHNA and CDR2 as YNFKEQ. Deletions cut 1 base from V and 0 bases from J, with 12 bases between. Here the CDR3 DNA reads TGTGCCAGCAGCCAAGCTAGCGAGCCGTACCAAGAGACCCAGTACTTC. Its protein is CASSQASEPYQETQYF.

This clone was detected a few times. Distinct nucleotide sequences in the sample also encode this CDR3. The genes are TRBV19 and TRBJ1-5; D may be TRBD1 (5 bases). The V end lost 2 bases, the J end lost 5 bases, and 10 bases lay between the germline ends. This CDR3 has 14 amino acids. Germline V gene sequence: CDR1 LNHDA, CDR2 SQIVND (reference sequence). The CDR3 sequence: CASSISGWDQPQHF. The CDR3 DNA follows: TGTGCCAGTAGTATATCAGGGTGGGATCAGCCCCAGCATTTT.

This sequence joins TRBV9 and TRBJ2-5; no clear D gene. Looked up from germline, CDR1 is SGDLS and CDR2 is YYNGEE. Deletions cut 5 bases from V and 5 bases from J, with 10 bases between. This CDR3 contains 12 residues. The CDR3: CASSRGVETQYF. The CDR3, as DNA: TGTGCCAGCAGTAGAGGCGTCGAGACCCAGTACTTC.

This chain uses TRBV2 with TRBJ2-1; 10 bases are a match to TRBD2. Germline trimming cut 6 bases from V and 5 bases from J; bases unmatched to any gene: 7. The CDR3 covers 15 residues. From germline, CDR1 is SNHLY and CDR2 FYNNEI. The CDR3 DNA sequence: TGTGCCAGCAGGGAAACTAGCGGGAATCACAATGAGCAGTTCTTC. The encoded protein is CASRETSGNHNEQFF.

The rearrangement uses TRBV6-5 and TRBJ1-5; 9 nucleotides line up with TRBD1. The CDR3 totals 13 residues. V shed 8 bases and J 6 bases; nucleotides not matched to a gene: 5. Germline CDR1 and CDR2: MNHEY and SVGAGI. The CDR3 DNA reads TGTGCCAGCCGCCGGGACAGGGTTCAGCCCCAGCATTTT. Translating gives CASRRDRVQPQHF.

This chain links TRBV28 with TRBJ2-5; possibly TRBD1 or TRBD2 for D (5 bases each). This CDR3 contains 15 residues. Germline CDR1 reads MDHEN; CDR2 reads SYDVKM. V was shortened by 4 bases and J by 0 bases, with 12 bases between the two germline ends. The CDR3 region is CASSSPGSYQETQYF. The CDR3 nucleotides read TGTGCCAGCAGTTCACCAGGGAGCTACCAAGAGACCCAGTACTTC. Based on the CDR3 plus reference TRBV28 and TRBJ2-5, the full variable domain is DVKVTQSSRYLVKRTGEKVFLECVQDMDHENMFWYRQDPGLGLRLIYFSYDVKMKEKGDIPEGYSVSREKKERFSLILESASTNQTSMYLCASSSPGSYQETQYFGPGTRLLVL.

The V call is TRBV7-9, the J call TRBJ2-3; D uncertain. The CDR3 is 13 amino acids. Germline V gene data show CDR1 as SEHNR and CDR2 as FQNEAQ (reference sequence). V dropped 0 bases and J dropped 5 bases, with 6 bases sitting between them. The DNA of the CDR3 is TGTGCCAGCAGCTTAGCAGTTGTAGATACGCAGTATTTT. Translation: CASSLAVVDTQYF.

This sequence joins TRBV4-3 and TRBJ1-1; TRBD1 might be the D (5 bases). Trimming cost V 2 bases and J 4 bases, with 14 bases left between them. Germline V gives CDR1 LGHNA, CDR2 YSLEER. CDR3 size: 15 residues. The CDR3 region has the DNA TGCGCCAGCAGCCAAACCGGGGCCCGGGCCACTGAAGCTTTCTTT. It is translated as CASSQTGARATEAFF.

V is TRBV18 and J is TRBJ2-3; 9 bases align to TRBD1. CDR3 length: 15 residues. CDR1 and CDR2 (germline): KGHSH, LQKENI. V lost 3 bases and J lost 4; bases outside the gene matches: 5. CDR3 loop: CASSPGQGLPDTQYF. DNA of the CDR3: TGTGCCAGCTCACCGGGACAGGGCCTCCCAGATACGCAGTATTTT.

The V and J genes are TRBV11-2 and TRBJ2-1; the D gene is possibly TRBD2 (5 bases). V was shortened by 6 bases and J by 8 bases, with 17 bases between the two germline ends. Germline CDR1 is SGHAT and CDR2 is FQNNGV. CDR3 length: 14 amino acids. The DNA for the CDR3 is TGTGCCAGCAGTCCTGAGGGAGTGGTGCATGAGCAGTTCTTC. This codes for CASSPEGVVHEQFF.

V usage is TRBV6-4 and J usage is TRBJ2-3, with 9 positions matching TRBD2. The CDR3 is made up of 15 amino acids. V shed 5 bases, J shed 2 bases, and the junction held 5 bases outside the gene matches. Germline loops: CDR1 MRHNA, CDR2 SNTAGT. CDR3 in amino acids: CASSSSGANTDTQYF. DNA for the CDR3: TGTGCCAGCAGTTCTAGCGGGGCGAACACAGATACGCAGTATTTT.

This rearrangement joins TRBV6-1 to TRBJ2-5; D is uncertain. The CDR3 runs 14 residues. CDR1 and CDR2 from the germline V gene are MNHNS and SASEGT. V was shortened by 7 bases and J by 4 bases, with 16 bases between the two germline ends. Here the CDR3 DNA reads TGTGCCAGCATAGGAAGGGTCATGTCAGAGACCCAGTACTTC. It encodes CASIGRVMSETQYF.

This clone was detected ten times or more. Other DNA sequences within the sample encode an identical CDR3. The chain combines TRBV5-1 with TRBJ2-5; D is uncertain. V shed 0 bases and J shed 3 bases, with 0 bases lying between them. Per the germline V gene, CDR1 is SGHRS and CDR2 is YFSETQ. This CDR3 comprises 11 residues. This chain's CDR3 is CASSLEETQYF. The CDR3 nucleotides are TGCGCCAGCAGCTTGGAAGAGACCCAGTACTTC.

The V call is TRBV15, the J call TRBJ1-4; no reliable D call. The CDR3 spans 15 residues. The V end lost 1 base, the J end lost 6 bases, and 12 bases lay between the germline ends. CDR1 and CDR2 (germline): LNHNV, YYDKDF (reference sequence). The CDR3 loop is CATSRVKLTDEKLFF. The CDR3 DNA is TGTGCCACCAGCAGAGTGAAGTTAACGGATGAAAAACTGTTTTTT.

As DNA, the CDR3 is TGTGCCAGCAGATCTAGGGTGGGTGAGCAGTTCTTC. Protein sequence: CASRSRVGEQFF. This sequence joins TRBV27 and TRBJ2-1; D remains ambiguous. V lost 6 bases and J lost 9, with 12 bases in between. The V gene's germline CDR1 is MNHEY and CDR2 SMNVEV (reference sequence). This CDR3 is 12 amino acids long.

The chain is built from TRBV7-2 and TRBJ1-5; maybe TRBD1 (6 bases). The CDR3 has 16 amino acids. In germline, CDR1 is SGHTA, CDR2 FQGNSA. The ends were cut back, 3 bases at V and 1 base at J, with 13 bases in the middle. CDR3 protein: CASSFISRGSNQPQHF. The CDR3 nucleotides are TGTGCCAGCAGCTTTATCTCCAGGGGAAGCAATCAGCCCCAGCATTTT. The whole variable domain, filled in from reference TRBV7-2 and TRBJ1-5, reads GAGVSQSPSNKVTEKGKDVELRCDPISGHTALYWYRQSLGQGLEFLIYFQGNSAPDKSGLPSDRFSAERTGGSVSTLTIQRTQQEDSAVYLCASSFISRGSNQPQHFGDGTRLSIL.

CDR3 DNA sequence: TGTGCCAGCAGCCGGATACTTGCAAATGAGCAGTTCTTC. Amino acid sequence: CASSRILANEQFF. V and J are TRBV7-9 and TRBJ2-1; D unresolved. There are 13 residues in the CDR3. Germline CDR1 reads SEHNR; CDR2 reads FQNEAQ (reference sequence). The V end was cut by 5 bases, the J end by 7 bases, with 12 bases between.